This TCR beta chain was sequenced during a study of tumor-infiltrating lymphocytes in primary liver carcinoma listed by TCRdb under 2017. Context from the whole study: The five patients, three men and two women aged 30 to 69 years, had hepatocellular carcinoma (four) or combined HCC and intrahepatic cholangiocarcinoma (one). Across five regions of each liver tumor, along with adjacent normal tissue and blood, the study brought together TCRbeta repertoire sequencing, expression microarrays and whole-exome sequencing. Repertoires from technical replicates were highly reproducible, with mean shared-clone rates roughly 0.89 and correlation coefficients above 0.95. The five patients had tumors of stage T1-T3 N0M0, with maximum diameters ranging from roughly 4.2 to 10 cm. TCRbeta repertoire sequencing covered 35 specimens from 5 patients: 25 or so tumor regions, 5 adjacent noncancerous liver tissues and 5 peripheral blood samples. Each sample produced about 3.65 to 7.13 million productive TCRbeta reads, and read depth showed no significant difference between tissue types. The roughly 25 tumor region samples were profiled with Agilent mRNA microarrays so that TCRbeta repertoire diversity could be related to the local molecular phenotype.

Deletion took 10 bases off V and 7 bases off J, with a span of 17 bases between the germline ends. The CDR3 spans 12 residues, from the cysteine through the phenylalanine. The sequence is cut down to CDR3 DNA, 36 bases in frame from base 1. Taken from the germline V gene, the CDR1 and CDR2 loops are SGHAT and FQNNGV. Details on this clonotype: Its target antigen remains unknown. One base away there is no much larger clone; base qualities are not given.

What the study reported, not specific to this receptor: The top 250 clones accounted for a significantly greater share of the repertoire in tumors than in blood (p = 0.039). Only the TCR beta chain was sequenced, which likely underestimates true repertoire diversity because unpaired alpha chains were not captured. Only 4 or 5 patients were included in the study, and the authors note that the findings should be validated in a larger study. Just about 8-25% of top clones turned up in all five regions of a tumor, which suggests spatial heterogeneity among tumor-infiltrating T cells. Bulk unsorted samples precluded comparing CD4+ and CD8+ T cell repertoires. Repertoire overlap was higher between tumor regions (mean roughly 35%) than tumor-adjacent (approximately 17%) or tumor-blood (approximately 14%) pairs, consistent with antigen-driven expansion.

TCRbeta-specific cDNA was reverse-transcribed from approximately 500 ng total RNA using a constant-region primer and ProtoScript II reverse transcriptase. The TCRbeta libraries were prepared through three rounds of nested multiplex PCR following a slightly modified ARM-PCR procedure. Multiplex TRBV1-TRBV30 forward primers and a Cbeta reverse primer were used in the first two PCR rounds, each of which was run for approximately 9 cycles. Sample barcodes and Illumina adapters were attached in a final 25-cycle PCR using Deep VentR polymerase. Before sequencing, amplicons of 200-500 bp were gel-purified using a QIAquick gel extraction kit. An Illumina HiSeq 2500 was used to sequence the TCRbeta amplicons, generating 250-bp paired-end reads. On the authors' methods: Reads were quality-trimmed with Trimmomatic v0.33, and paired reads were merged with FLASH v1.2.11 to recover full CDR3 sequences. MiGEC v1.2.1b assigned V, D and J germline segments to the rearranged TCRbeta sequences. VDJtools v1.0.0 computed clonotype statistics and Shannon-Wiener diversity indices. Except for diversity analysis, only the 250 most abundant clonotypes of each sample were used in subsequent analyses to reduce sampling bias. TCRdb passed the public sequencing reads through fastp at Q25 and MiXCR, retaining productive beta sequences. Rows with one shared CDR3 protein collapse into an entry with the most common genes and DNA. The authors' filters were not applied to this entry. This sample comprises about 210,000 distinct CDR3 sequences, approximately 80% of them detected only once. The ten most abundant clones make up less than 20% of the sample.

Without any cell sorting, total RNA and DNA were co-extracted from about 21-30 mg of bulk tissue using the AllPrep DNA/RNA mini kit. Between late 2015 and early 2016, a few patients in China with histopathologically diagnosed primary liver carcinoma had their tumors surgically resected. At the time of sampling, the patients had chronic HBV infection and had not received any treatment. Each tumor was sampled at five spatially separated regions: the superior, inferior, left-lateral and right-lateral poles and the tumor centre. More than 80% viable tumor cells were found by histology in every tumor sample. Fresh tumor and adjacent tissue pieces were bisected, with one half stored in RNAlater at -80 degrees C and the other half sent for histology.

Sequenced sample: tumor tissue from primary liver carcinoma. The clonotype comes from a man aged 35 to 55 with primary liver carcinoma and hepatitis B virus infection. The rearranged chain carries TRBV11-2 and TRBJ2-7; TRBD2 is possibly the D segment (5 matching bases). In nucleotide form, the sequence is TGTGCCATCAGTCCCGGAGGCTATGAGCAGTACTTC. Its coded protein is CAISPGGYEQYF.